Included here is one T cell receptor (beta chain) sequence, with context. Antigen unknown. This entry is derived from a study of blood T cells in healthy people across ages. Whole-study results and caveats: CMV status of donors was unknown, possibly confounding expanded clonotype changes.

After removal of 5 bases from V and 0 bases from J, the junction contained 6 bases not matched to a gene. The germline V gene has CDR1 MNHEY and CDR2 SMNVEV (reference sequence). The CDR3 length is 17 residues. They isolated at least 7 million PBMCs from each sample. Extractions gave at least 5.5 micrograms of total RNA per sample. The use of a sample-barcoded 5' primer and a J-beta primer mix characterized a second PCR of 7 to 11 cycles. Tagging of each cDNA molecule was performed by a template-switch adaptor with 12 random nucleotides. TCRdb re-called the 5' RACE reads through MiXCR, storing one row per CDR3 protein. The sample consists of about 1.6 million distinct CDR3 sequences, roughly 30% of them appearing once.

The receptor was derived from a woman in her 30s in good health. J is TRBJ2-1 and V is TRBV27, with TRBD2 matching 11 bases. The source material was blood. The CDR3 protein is CASSPIGLAGSYNEQFF. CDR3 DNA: TGTGCCAGCAGTCCTATTGGACTAGCGGGCTCCTACAATGAGCAGTTCTTC.